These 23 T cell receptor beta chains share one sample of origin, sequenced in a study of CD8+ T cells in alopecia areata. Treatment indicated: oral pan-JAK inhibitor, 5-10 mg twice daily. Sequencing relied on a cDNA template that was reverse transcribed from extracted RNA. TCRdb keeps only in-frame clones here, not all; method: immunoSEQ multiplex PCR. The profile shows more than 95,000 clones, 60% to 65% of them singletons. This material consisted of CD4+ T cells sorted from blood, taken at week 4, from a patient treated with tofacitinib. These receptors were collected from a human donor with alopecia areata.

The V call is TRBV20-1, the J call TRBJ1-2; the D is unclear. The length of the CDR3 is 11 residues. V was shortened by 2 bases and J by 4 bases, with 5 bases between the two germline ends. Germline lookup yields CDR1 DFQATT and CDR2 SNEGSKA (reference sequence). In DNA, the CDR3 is TGCAGTGCTAGACAGATCTATGGCTACACCTTC. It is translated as CSARQIYGYTF.

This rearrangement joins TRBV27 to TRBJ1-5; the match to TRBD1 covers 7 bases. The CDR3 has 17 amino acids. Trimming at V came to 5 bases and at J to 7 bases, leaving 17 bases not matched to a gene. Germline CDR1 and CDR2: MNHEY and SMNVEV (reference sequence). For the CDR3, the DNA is TGTGCCAGCAGTCTGCGCCGCCCTGGGACAGTGGACCAGCCCCAGCATTTT. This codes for CASSLRRPGTVDQPQHF.

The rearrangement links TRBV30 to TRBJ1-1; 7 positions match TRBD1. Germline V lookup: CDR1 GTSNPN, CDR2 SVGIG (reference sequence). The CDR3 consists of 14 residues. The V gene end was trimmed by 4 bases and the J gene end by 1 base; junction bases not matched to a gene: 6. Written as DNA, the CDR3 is TGTGCCTGGAACAGAGGGGGCACGAACACTGAAGCTTTCTTT. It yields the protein CAWNRGGTNTEAFF.

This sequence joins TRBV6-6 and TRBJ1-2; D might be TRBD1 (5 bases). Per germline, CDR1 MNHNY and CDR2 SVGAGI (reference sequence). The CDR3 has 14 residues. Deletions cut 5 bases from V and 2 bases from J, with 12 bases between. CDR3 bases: TGTGCCAGCAGTCAAGGGACGGCCAACTATGGCTACACCTTC. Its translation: CASSQGTANYGYTF.

CDR3 DNA sequence: TGTGCCAGCAGTTATGGGGGACGAGGGACCCAGTACTTC. Its protein product is CASSYGGRGTQYF. The J gene is TRBJ2-5, the V gene TRBV6-5, with D perhaps TRBD1 or TRBD2 (5 bases each). This CDR3 comprises 13 residues. The germline V and J ends were trimmed by 3 bases and 7 bases, with 12 bases remaining between them. Germline CDR1 MNHEY, CDR2 SVGAGI.

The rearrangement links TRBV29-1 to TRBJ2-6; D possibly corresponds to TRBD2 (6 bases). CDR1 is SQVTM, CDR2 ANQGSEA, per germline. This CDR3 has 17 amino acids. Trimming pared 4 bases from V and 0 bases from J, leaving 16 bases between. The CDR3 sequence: CSVGTGDRGSGANVLTF. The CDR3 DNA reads TGCAGCGTTGGAACGGGAGATAGGGGCTCTGGGGCCAACGTCCTGACTTTC.

The CDR3 DNA follows: TGTGCCAGTAGTATTCGGCAGGGGGCAGAAGGCTACACCTTC. Translating gives CASSIRQGAEGYTF. The V gene is TRBV19, the J gene TRBJ1-2, with 8 positions matching TRBD1. The CDR3 is 14 amino acids. V gave up 3 bases and J gave up 8 bases; unmatched junction bases: 8. Germline V CDR1 and CDR2: LNHDA, SQIVND (reference sequence).

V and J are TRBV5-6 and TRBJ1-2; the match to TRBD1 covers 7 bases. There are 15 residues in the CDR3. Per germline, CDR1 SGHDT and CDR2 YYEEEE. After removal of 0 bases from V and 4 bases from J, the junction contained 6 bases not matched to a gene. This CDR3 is CASSLVANRGYGYTF. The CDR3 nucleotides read TGTGCCAGCAGCTTGGTAGCAAACAGGGGCTATGGCTACACCTTC.

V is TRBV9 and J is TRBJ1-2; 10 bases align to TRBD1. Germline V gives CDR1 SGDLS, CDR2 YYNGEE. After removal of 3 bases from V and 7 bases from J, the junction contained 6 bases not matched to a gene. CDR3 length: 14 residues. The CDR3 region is CASSGGQGIFGYTF. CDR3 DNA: TGTGCCAGCAGCGGGGGACAGGGGATTTTTGGCTACACCTTC.

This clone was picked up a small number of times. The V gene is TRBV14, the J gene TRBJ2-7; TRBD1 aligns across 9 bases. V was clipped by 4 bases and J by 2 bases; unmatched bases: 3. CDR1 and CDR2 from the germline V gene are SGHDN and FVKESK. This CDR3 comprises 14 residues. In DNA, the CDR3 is TGTGCCAGCAGCCCGGGACAGGGCCCCTACGAGCAGTACTTC. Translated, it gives CASSPGQGPYEQYF.

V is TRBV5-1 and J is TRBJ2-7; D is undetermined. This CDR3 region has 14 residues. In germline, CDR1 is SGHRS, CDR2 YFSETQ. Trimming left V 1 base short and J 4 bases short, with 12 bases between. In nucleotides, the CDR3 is TGCGCCAGCAGCTTGTATCAGACGGGTTACGAGCAGTACTTC. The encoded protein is CASSLYQTGYEQYF.

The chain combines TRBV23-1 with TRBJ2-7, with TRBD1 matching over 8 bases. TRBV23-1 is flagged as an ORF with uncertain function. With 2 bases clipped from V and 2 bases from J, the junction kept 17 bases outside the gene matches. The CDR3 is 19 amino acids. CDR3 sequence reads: CASSQTGTGDTIVTYEQYF. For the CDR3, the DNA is TGCGCCAGCAGTCAAACCGGGACAGGCGACACAATAGTCACCTACGAGCAGTACTTC.

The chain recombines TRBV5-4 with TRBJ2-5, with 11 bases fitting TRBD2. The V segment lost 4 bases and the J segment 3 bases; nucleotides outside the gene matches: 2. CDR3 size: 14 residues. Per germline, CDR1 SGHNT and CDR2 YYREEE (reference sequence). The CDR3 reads CASSKGLAEETQYF. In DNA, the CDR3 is TGTGCCAGCAGCAAGGGACTAGCGGAAGAGACCCAGTACTTC.

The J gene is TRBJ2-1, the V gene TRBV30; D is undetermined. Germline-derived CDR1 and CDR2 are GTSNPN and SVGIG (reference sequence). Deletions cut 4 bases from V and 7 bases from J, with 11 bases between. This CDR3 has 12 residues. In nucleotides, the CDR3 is TGTGCCTGGAACCTGTTGAAGAATGAGCAGTTCTTC. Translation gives CAWNLLKNEQFF. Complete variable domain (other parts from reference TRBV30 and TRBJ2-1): SQTIHQWPATLVQPVGSPLSLECTVEGTSNPNLYWYRQAAGRGLQLLFYSVGIGQISSEVPQNLSASRPQDRQFILSSKKLLLSDSGFYLCAWNLLKNEQFFGPGTRLTVL.

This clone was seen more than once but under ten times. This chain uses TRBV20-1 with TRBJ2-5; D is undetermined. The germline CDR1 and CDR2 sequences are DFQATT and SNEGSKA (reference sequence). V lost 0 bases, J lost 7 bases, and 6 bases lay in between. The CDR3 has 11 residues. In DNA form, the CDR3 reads TGCAGTGCTAGAGATGGTACGACCCAGTACTTC. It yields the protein CSARDGTTQYF.

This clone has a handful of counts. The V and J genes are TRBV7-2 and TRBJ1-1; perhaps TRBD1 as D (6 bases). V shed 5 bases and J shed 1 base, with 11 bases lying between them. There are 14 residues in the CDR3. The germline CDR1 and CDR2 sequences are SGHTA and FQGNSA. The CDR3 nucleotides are TGTGCCAGCAGCATCACGACAGGGAACACTGAAGCTTTCTTT. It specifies CASSITTGNTEAFF.

CDR3 DNA: TGCGCCAGCAGCCAGAAACGGGATATAAATGAAAAACTGTTTTTT. This encodes CASSQKRDINEKLFF. This rearrangement joins TRBV4-3 to TRBJ1-4; D gene ambiguous. Germline values: CDR1 LGHNA, CDR2 YSLEER. V was clipped by 3 bases and J by 5 bases, with 13 bases between them. This CDR3 is 15 amino acids long.

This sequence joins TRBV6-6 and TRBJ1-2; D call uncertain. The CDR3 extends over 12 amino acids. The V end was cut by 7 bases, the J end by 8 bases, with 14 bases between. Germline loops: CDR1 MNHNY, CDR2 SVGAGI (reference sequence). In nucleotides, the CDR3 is TGTGCCAGCACCGAAACCGAAGGGGGCTACACCTTC. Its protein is CASTETEGGYTF.

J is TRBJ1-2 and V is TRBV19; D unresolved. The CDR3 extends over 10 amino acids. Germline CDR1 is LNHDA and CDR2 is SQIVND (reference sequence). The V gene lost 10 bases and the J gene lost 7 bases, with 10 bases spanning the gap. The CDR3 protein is CATSSRGYTF. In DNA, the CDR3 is TGTGCCACCTCCTCCCGTGGCTACACCTTC.

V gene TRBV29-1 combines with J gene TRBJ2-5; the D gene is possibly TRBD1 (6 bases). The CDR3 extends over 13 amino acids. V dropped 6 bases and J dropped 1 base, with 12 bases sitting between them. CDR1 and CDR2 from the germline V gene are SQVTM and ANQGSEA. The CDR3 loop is CSVNGQLQETQYF. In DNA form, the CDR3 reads TGCAGCGTCAATGGACAGCTCCAAGAGACCCAGTACTTC.

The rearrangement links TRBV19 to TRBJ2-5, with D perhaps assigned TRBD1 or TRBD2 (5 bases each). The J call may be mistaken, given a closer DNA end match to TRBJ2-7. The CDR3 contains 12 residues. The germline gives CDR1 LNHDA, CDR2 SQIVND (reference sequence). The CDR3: CASKGPLDEQYF. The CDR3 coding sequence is TGTGCCAGTAAGGGACCACTGGACGAGCAGTACTTC.

CDR3 DNA sequence: TGTGCCAGCTTCGGCGGCGTCACCGGGGAGCTGTTTTTT. Translating gives CASFGGVTGELFF. The rearrangement links TRBV28 to TRBJ2-2; D is unclear. This CDR3 has 13 amino acids. Germline CDR1 reads MDHEN; CDR2 reads SYDVKM. The ends were cut back, 8 bases at V and 4 bases at J, with 11 bases in the middle.

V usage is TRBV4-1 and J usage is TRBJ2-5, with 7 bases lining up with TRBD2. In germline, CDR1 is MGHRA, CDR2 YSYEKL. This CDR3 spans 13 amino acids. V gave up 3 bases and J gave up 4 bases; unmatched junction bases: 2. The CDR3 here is CASSQGEGETQYF. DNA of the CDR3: TGCGCCAGCAGCCAGGGGGAGGGAGAGACCCAGTACTTC.